The clone carrying this T cell receptor (beta chain) was seen repeatedly, ten times or more. The entry originates in a study of blood T cells in healthy people across ages. Trimming took 6 bases from V and 8 from J, leaving 16 bases between them. Germline-derived CDR1 and CDR2 are SNHLY and FYNNEI. The CDR3 runs 13 residues. A minimum of 7 million PBMCs was isolated per sample. The use of a sample-barcoded 5' primer and a J-beta primer mix characterized a second PCR of about 6 to 11 cycles. Each CDR3 protein gets one entry after TCRdb re-called the 5' RACE reads with MiXCR. The sample lists approximately 680,000 distinct CDR3 sequences; 32% were seen once.

Sequencing input: blood. The receptor was derived from a woman older than 75 in good health. This chain links TRBV2 with TRBJ1-2, with a weak D call TRBD1 (5 bases). This CDR3 is CASSPGPLGGYTF. CDR3 sequence (DNA): TGTGCCAGCAGCCCGGGACCCCTCGGAGGCTACACCTTC. The full variable domain, rest sourced from reference TRBV2 and TRBJ1-2, is EPEVTQTPSHQVTQMGQEVILRCVPISNHLYFYWYRQILGQKVEFLVSFYNNEISEKSEIFDDQFSVERPDGSNFTLKIRSTKLEDSAMYFCASSPGPLGGYTFGSGTRLTVV.